Presented here are 18 T cell receptor beta chains from one specimen sequenced in a study of blood T cells in healthy people across ages. Combining a sample-barcoded 5' primer with a J-beta primer mix, a second PCR ran for roughly 6 to 12 cycles. TCRdb re-analysed the 5' RACE reads in MiXCR, keeping a single row per CDR3 protein. This repertoire shows 710,000 or so distinct CDR3 sequences, approximately 22% found once; its top ten account for roughly 22%. Input material: blood. Source of these receptors: a man in his 70s in good health.

The gene calls are TRBV6-6 and TRBJ2-7; TRBD1 matches 7 bases. The CDR3 spans 12 residues. V shed 5 bases and J 5 bases; nucleotides not matched to a gene: 3. Germline V CDR1 and CDR2: MNHNY, SVGAGI (reference sequence). DNA of the CDR3: TGTGCCAGCAGTGACAGGGCCAACGAGCAGTACTTC. Translation: CASSDRANEQYF.

The chain has TRBV9 and TRBJ2-5; 8 bases are shared with TRBD2. Judging by the DNA end, TRBJ2-1 fits better; the J call may be wrong. CDR1 and CDR2 (germline): SGDLS, YYNGEE. The CDR3 covers 14 residues. The CDR3 DNA sequence: TGTGCCAGCAGCGTACAGACGGGAGGGAATGAGCAGTTCTTC. It translates to CASSVQTGGNEQFF.

The rearrangement uses TRBV6-2 or TRBV6-3 and TRBJ2-4; maybe TRBD1 (6 bases). Per germline, CDR1 MNHEY and CDR2 SVGEGT. Trimming shortened V by 6 bases and J by 0 bases, and 18 bases separated the two germline ends. The CDR3 is 17 amino acids. The CDR3 here is CASRKGVRGLAKNIQYF. CDR3 nucleotide sequence: TGTGCCAGCAGAAAGGGGGTCAGGGGCCTAGCCAAAAACATTCAGTACTTC.

This sequence joins TRBV5-1 and TRBJ1-5; 9 bases agree with TRBD1. V dropped 4 bases and J dropped 5; count of bases not matched to a gene: 7. Looked up from germline, CDR1 is SGHRS and CDR2 is YFSETQ. The CDR3 extends over 15 amino acids. CDR3 protein: CASSAGTGRDQPQHF. The CDR3 bases are TGCGCCAGCAGCGCGGGGACAGGGCGCGATCAGCCCCAGCATTTT.

The chain is built from TRBV27 and TRBJ1-6, with a possible D match to TRBD1 (5 bases). V lost 5 bases and J 7 bases, leaving 12 bases between the germline ends. The CDR3 totals 14 residues. Germline CDR1 MNHEY, CDR2 SMNVEV (reference sequence). The CDR3 spells CASSGAFRNSPLHF. DNA for the CDR3: TGTGCCAGCAGTGGGGCCTTTAGGAATTCACCCCTCCACTTT.

The V call is TRBV6-6, the J call TRBJ1-1; D call uncertain. Per germline, CDR1 MNHNY and CDR2 SVGAGI (reference sequence). The CDR3 loop spans 13 amino acids. V was pared by 6 bases and J by 8 bases, with 16 bases between. The CDR3 loop reads CASSQAHETEAFF. Written as DNA, the CDR3 is TGTGCCAGCAGCCAAGCCCACGAAACAGAAGCTTTCTTT.

This clonotype occurred a few times. V and J are TRBV20-1 and TRBJ1-2; D is undetermined. This CDR3 spans 14 amino acids. Germline CDR1 reads DFQATT; CDR2 reads SNEGSKA (reference sequence). Trimming left V 0 bases short and J 4 bases short, with 12 bases between. This chain's CDR3 is CSARDRNTFYGYTF. DNA for the CDR3: TGCAGTGCTAGAGACAGGAATACCTTCTATGGCTACACCTTC.

This sequence joins TRBV7-2 and TRBJ1-5; 8 bases agree with TRBD1. The CDR3 contains 15 residues. Losses at the gene ends were 5 bases for V and 4 bases for J; bases not matched to a gene: 7. The V gene's germline CDR1 is SGHTA and CDR2 FQGNSA. In DNA, the CDR3 is TGTGCCAGCAGCCCGAAGACAGGGGAAAATCAGCCCCAGCATTTT. It encodes CASSPKTGENQPQHF.

The chain couples TRBV6-5 to TRBJ2-5; 14 positions match TRBD2. This CDR3 has 15 amino acids. The V and J ends lost 1 base and 13 bases, in that order; junction bases with no gene match: 8. Per germline, CDR1 MNHEY and CDR2 SVGAGI. CDR3 in DNA: TGTGCCAGCAGTTACTTCTGGACTAGCGGGGGGACTCTGTACTTC. Protein product: CASSYFWTSGGTLYF.

This clonotype was counted between two and nine times. The CDR3 is CASSSGTSGRIAKNIQYF. The CDR3 DNA sequence: TGTGCCAGCAGCTCCGGGACTAGCGGGCGGATAGCCAAAAACATTCAGTACTTC. The V and J genes are TRBV6-2 or TRBV6-3 and TRBJ2-4; TRBD2 aligns across 12 bases. The CDR3 is 18 residues long. With V trimmed by 6 bases and J by 0 bases, 9 bases remained unmatched. Germline values: CDR1 MNHEY, CDR2 SVGEGT.

In its sample, this clonotype was seen a few times. The V call is TRBV12-3 or TRBV12-4, the J call TRBJ1-3; no reliable D call. The CDR3 contains 13 residues. The V and J ends lost 7 bases and 0 bases respectively, with 7 bases between them. The CDR3 region has the DNA TGTGCCAGCAAGACGGGCTCTGGAAACACCATATATTTT. Translating it yields CASKTGSGNTIYF.

The chain uses TRBV27 and TRBJ2-7, with 7 positions matching TRBD1. The germline CDR1 and CDR2 sequences are MNHEY and SMNVEV (reference sequence). The J segment lost 3 bases and the V segment lost 5 bases, leaving 7 bases of the junction unmatched. CDR3 length: 14 residues. In DNA form, the CDR3 reads TGTGCCAGCAGTCCACAGGGGCCCAACTACGAGCAGTACTTC. This sequence encodes CASSPQGPNYEQYF.

The CDR3 region has the DNA TGCAGTGCTAGGGTTGGAGGGCTCAGCTCCTATAATTCACCCCTCCACTTT. It is translated as CSARVGGLSSYNSPLHF. The chain recombines TRBV20-1 with TRBJ1-6; D ambiguous. Looked up from germline, CDR1 is DFQATT and CDR2 is SNEGSKA (reference sequence). V lost 3 bases and J 0 bases, leaving 15 bases between the germline ends. This CDR3 contains 17 residues.

The sample holds a few counts of this clonotype. The chain recombines TRBV5-1 with TRBJ2-7, with 9 bases lining up with TRBD1. This CDR3 spans 15 amino acids. Looked up from germline, CDR1 is SGHRS and CDR2 is YFSETQ. V shed 0 bases, J shed 4 bases, and the junction held 5 bases outside the gene matches. The DNA of the CDR3 is TGCGCCAGCAGCTTGGCGGGACAGGGAGGTTACGAGCAGTACTTC. It codes for CASSLAGQGGYEQYF.

The gene calls are TRBV7-9 and TRBJ2-3; possible D gene TRBD2, 7 bases. The CDR3 is 15 residues long. Germline CDR1 and CDR2: SEHNR and FQNEAQ (reference sequence). The germline V and J ends were trimmed by 5 bases and 8 bases, with 20 bases remaining between them. CDR3: CASSVRGGRGVTQYF. In nucleotides, the CDR3 is TGTGCCAGCAGCGTAAGGGGGGGGCGCGGAGTTACGCAGTATTTT.

This clonotype was recorded at least ten times. The chain is built from TRBV12-3 or TRBV12-4 and TRBJ1-4; D call uncertain. Trimming shortened V by 5 bases and J by 4 bases, and 11 bases separated the two germline ends. The CDR3 runs to 14 residues. For the CDR3, the DNA is TGTGCCAGCAGTGAGGGAGTCCGTAATGAAAAACTGTTTTTT. Its translation: CASSEGVRNEKLFF.

This clonotype has more than one count but fewer than ten. The chain has TRBV12-3 or TRBV12-4 and TRBJ2-7; 7 bases are a match to TRBD1. The CDR3 is 12 amino acids. The V segment lost 7 bases and the J segment 6 bases; nucleotides outside the gene matches: 6. CDR3 residues: CASNRDSREQYF. The CDR3 DNA reads as TGTGCCAGCAACAGGGACAGTCGCGAGCAGTACTTC.

V usage is TRBV4-1 and J usage is TRBJ1-2; no clear D. Germline V lookup: CDR1 MGHRA, CDR2 YSYEKL. V was pared by 0 bases and J by 5 bases, with 13 bases between. This CDR3 region has 15 residues. The CDR3 DNA reads TGCGCCAGCAGCCAAGAATTCCCTGGCCCTTATGGCTACACCTTC. This gives the protein CASSQEFPGPYGYTF.